This TCR gamma chain was recorded in a study of gamma delta lymphoproliferative disorders and STAT genes. Study as a whole: At least 50 ng of genomic DNA went into each LymphoTrack Dx TCRG Assay library.

Study-wide results and caveats: Low-frequency NGS calls may be less specific, so public or private leukemic clones need confirmation.

This clone is large within its sample. Its antigen is undetermined. TCRdb used CATT to re-call clones from the multiplex PCR reads. The table includes more than 2,500 gamma-chain clones, approximately 8.9% detected once. The V gene's germline CDR1 is EGSTGY and CDR2 YDSYTSSV. The CDR3 sequence is 16 residues long. V was clipped by 2 bases and J by 3 bases; unmatched bases: 13. Sequencing used genomic DNA taken from PBMCs of patients and controls. The gene calls are TRGV4 and TRGJ1 or TRGJ2. TCRdb lists no J gene, so it was determined here by aligning the DNA to germline. Specimen: blood. The clonotype was recovered from a human donor in good health. DNA for the CDR3: TGTGCCACCTGGGATGAACCCGACCCCGTTTATTATAAGAAACTCTTT. Its protein product is CATWDEPDPVYYKKLF.